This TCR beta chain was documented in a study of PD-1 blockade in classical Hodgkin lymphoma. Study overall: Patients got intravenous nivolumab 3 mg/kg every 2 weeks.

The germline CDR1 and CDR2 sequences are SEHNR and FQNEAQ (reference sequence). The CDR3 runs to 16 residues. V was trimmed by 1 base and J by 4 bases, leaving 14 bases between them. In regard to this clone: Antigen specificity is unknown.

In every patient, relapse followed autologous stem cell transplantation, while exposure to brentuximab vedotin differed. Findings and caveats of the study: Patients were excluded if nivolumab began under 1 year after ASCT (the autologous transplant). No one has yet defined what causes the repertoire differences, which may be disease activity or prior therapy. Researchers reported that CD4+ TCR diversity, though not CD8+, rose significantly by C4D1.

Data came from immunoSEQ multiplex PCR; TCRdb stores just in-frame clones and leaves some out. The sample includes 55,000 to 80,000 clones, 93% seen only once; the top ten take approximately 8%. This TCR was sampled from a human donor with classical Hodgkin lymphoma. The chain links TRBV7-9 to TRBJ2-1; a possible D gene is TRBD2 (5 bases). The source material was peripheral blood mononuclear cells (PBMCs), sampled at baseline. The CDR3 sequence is CASSLVGPAEYNEQFF. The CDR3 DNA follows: TGTGCCAGCAGCTTAGTAGGTCCAGCGGAGTACAATGAGCAGTTCTTC.